This TCR beta chain was captured in a study of cytomegalovirus exposure and HLA in healthy donors (dated by TCRdb to about 2017). Context from the whole study: In an earlier analysis of 450 to 750 of the donors, less than 350 Gb of sequence data and 100 million or so unique TCR beta sequences from about 179 million T cells were reported. Approximately 310 gigabases of sequencing data and approximately 84 million unique TCR sequences were included in an early release covering around 600 HLA-typed donors. Among the roughly 400 genotyped donors, around 81% belonged to the genetic ancestry cluster associated with self-reported Caucasian donors. The aim of the study was to test whether cataloging public T cell receptors could identify signatures of past pathogen exposure. The study used immunosequencing to profile the T cell repertoires of 670 or so subjects and linked those repertoires to cytomegalovirus serostatus. In addition to the first cohort of 666 subjects, a separate validation cohort of some 120 different subjects was used. To predict cytomegalovirus infection status, the study combined high-throughput TCR immunosequencing, statistical association of individual TCRs with disease status, and machine learning. A later analysis re-analyzed previously published TCR beta repertoires from hundreds of donors and added high-resolution HLA genotyping to study TCR occurrence patterns. Rather than using new phenotypic data, the later analysis identified candidate immune exposures from TCR beta sequences and from how often those sequences occurred across donors. An earlier analysis of 500 to 750 of the donors applied high-throughput TCR beta sequencing to assess whether each TCR beta V gene segment acted as functional or pseudogenic. Donor age, sex, ethnicity and CMV serostatus were compiled together with the repertoire data. A later genetic analysis used genome-wide SNP genotypes for about 65% of the 666 donors, treating that subset as a discovery cohort. All discovery cohort repertoires had been generated on a single sequencing platform. HLA typing included class I and class II loci at four-digit resolution. The number of typed donors differed by locus: 629-630 for A, B, C, DRB1 and DQB1; 500 to 550 for DQA1; fewer than 610 for DPA1; and about 450 for DPB1. Four to six DR-DQ haplotypes were handled as single units for association and clustering because linkage in the cohort was strong. Among several hundred genotyped donors of the cohort, an average of about 240,000 unique TCR beta nucleotide sequences was sequenced per donor, of which about 18% were non-productive.

Study-level results and caveats: Several of the top co-occurrence clusters appeared to be linked to parvovirus B19, influenza, CMV and Epstein-Barr virus, according to a later analysis. An earlier analysis of approximately 530 of the donors showed that most TCR beta V segments appeared in productive rearrangements either about 90% or about 30% of the time, which broadly matched IMGT annotations. A few of the identified cytomegalovirus-associated TCR beta chains were confirmed in vitro to be specific for cytomegalovirus antigens. A later genetic analysis reported fewer N-insertions in productive TCRs among donors in an Asian-associated ancestry cluster than the approximately 700-donor mean. The 87-base-pair reads could not distinguish some IMGT-functional V segments, including TRBV6-2 and TRBV6-3, so those segments were excluded. A later analysis found that HLA-associated TCR beta chains were more clonally expanded and had lower generation probabilities than equally common non-associated chains. The presence/absence analyses assumed that sequencing depth was roughly uniform across donors, and that assumption may not be true. A group of highly shared sequence variants was considered likely to be a technical artifact of the sequencing pipeline. Most TCR sequences were observed very rarely across donors, whereas some public TCRs were present in many individuals. Linkage disequilibrium might explain the correlated functional status among segregating V segments, but an unknown experimental factor could not be ruled out. In the study, some 180 TCR beta chains were listed as associated with cytomegalovirus. The classifier was reported to diagnose cytomegalovirus status with high specificity and sensitivity in both the original and validation cohorts. In a later analysis, the rate of TCR association differed among HLA loci, with DRB1 alleles having the most associated TCRs and HLA-C alleles having the fewest. Most CMV-associated TCR beta chains appeared to be HLA-restricted in a later analysis, and the HLA associations seemed to be driven largely by CMV exposure. Because counts were too low, roughly 17 rarely observed V segments, including chromosome 9 orphons, were left out of the earlier analysis of 587 of the donors. The authors suggested that the approach could potentially be extended to other disease states and immunological phenotypes. When HLA alleles, especially DR and DQ, strongly co-occurred, attributing TCR associations to individual alleles was difficult. Immune exposure information for the cohort was limited to CMV serostatus. HLA typing was unavailable for some donors at each locus, so association tests used only the typed subset. A later genetic analysis associated a missense DCLRE1C variant with V-gene and J-gene trimming of TCR beta chains, and an independent cohort replicated the association. A later analysis associated 15,000 to 20,000 TCR beta sequences with specific HLA alleles at a false discovery rate of 0.05. The cohort was sequenced for TCR beta chains only, and without alpha or paired-chain data the features that could be detected were limited. A further reported finding was that TCR beta sequences accurately predicted the HLA-A and HLA-B alleles for most subjects in the first cohort.

The cohort was made up of 666 healthy bone marrow donors. Cohort members were all nominally healthy when sampled, although unrecorded immune exposures were likely present. The donor tested CMV seropositive, placing the donor among the 289 seropositive members of the cohort. A peripheral blood sample was provided by each donor, and peripheral blood mononuclear cells were used for TCR beta sequencing. The Qiagen DNeasy Blood Extraction Kit was used to extract genomic DNA from the blood cell samples. To note about this clone: No cognate antigen has been identified for it. No much larger clonotype is one base removed from it; base qualities were not supplied.

CDR3 length: 14 amino acids, cysteine to phenylalanine. CDR3 DNA is the only sequence kept; it has 42 bases, read in frame from the first base. V loses 7 bases, J loses 2 bases, and the germline ends lie 13 bases apart. Reading the germline V gene (reference sequence) gives CDR1 LNHDA and CDR2 SQIVND. Library generation was performed with the immunoSEQ multiplex PCR assay. The multiplex PCR relied on a mix of 60 forward primers for TCR Vbeta segments and 13 reverse primers for TCR Jbeta segments. A multiplex PCR assay on genomic DNA amplified the CDR3 region of rearranged TCR beta genes. On the Illumina HiSeq System, the amplified TCR beta libraries were sequenced as 87-base-pair reads. As for the original processing: In a later analysis, some 80 million unique TCR beta chains were counted across the approximately 640 repertoires, and roughly 10 million of these chains were shared by at least two donors. Raw reads were error-corrected and collapsed into unique sequences with a nearest-neighbor algorithm that merged closely related sequences to remove PCR and sequencing errors. Alignment of CDR3 sequences to IMGT reference sequences was used to assign V, D and J gene segments. For a sequence to be retained, a match of at least six nucleotides to both a V gene segment and a J gene segment was required. A rearrangement was called productive if the CDR3 had no stop codons and remained in frame with V and J, and every other rearrangement was called non-productive. Following IMGT convention, CDR3 was defined as the stretch from the second conserved V-encoded cysteine up to the conserved J-encoded phenylalanine. In an earlier analysis of around 540 of the donors, sequences lacking an unambiguous match to a single V gene segment were excluded. In an earlier analysis of approximately 590 of the donors, V segments were called functional above 56.7% productive rearrangements and were called segregating when the between-donor standard deviation exceeded 5%. A statistical classification framework was developed to diagnose cytomegalovirus status using the catalog of TCR beta chain sequences. In a later analysis, TCR nucleotide sequences were compared against IMGT/GENE-DB human TR gene sequences so that V and J genes could be assigned. Using the TCRdist pipeline, a later analysis assigned CDR3 sequences along with most-parsimonious VDJ recombination scenarios. In a later analysis, every TCR beta chain was defined by the combination of its CDR3 amino acid sequence and its V-gene family, and reads without a unique V-gene family were dropped. A later analysis removed 450 to 600 highly shared, low-generation-probability nucleotide sequences to deal with suspected cross-contamination and a sequencing artifact. In a later analysis, a clonal expansion index for each public chain was calculated from normalized within-repertoire ranks of inferred template counts. In a later analysis, generation probabilities were computed with a VDJ recombination model fitted to out-of-frame rearrangements, and the resulting probabilities were checked against IGoR. A later analysis scored TCR-TCR, TCR-HLA and TCR-CMV co-occurrence with hypergeometric tests, applying a repertoire-size bias correction to TCR pairs. In a later analysis, false discovery rates were estimated by permuting HLA or CMV assignments 20 times. In a later analysis, co-occurring TCRs were grouped using DBSCAN, with TCRdist sequence similarity added in when clustering inside HLA-allele-positive subsets. Repertoires with fewer than 30,000 or more than 120,000 public chains were left out of co-occurrence clustering, as were four to six repertoires with anomalous nucleotide sharing. Sourced from immuneACCESS, this table was stored by TCRdb with only in-frame sequences that have V and J called. A share of the clones is absent; for the studies checked, an unresolved V gene accounts for under half, and the remainder has no known explanation. The DNA gave D and trimming, while V, J and clone size come from that table. Within this sample are some 120,000 clones, with approximately 81% of them counted one time only. Jointly, the top ten make up 3.5% to 5% of the sample.

Sequenced: PBMCs. The chain is assembled from TRBV19 and TRBJ2-3; there is no confident call for the D gene. The sequence was obtained from a man under 40 in good health and CMV-seropositive. The CDR3 region: CASKSTQNTDTQYF. The sequence in DNA is TGTGCCAGTAAGTCCACACAGAACACAGATACGCAGTATTTT.